The source of this T cell receptor (beta chain) is a study of long-term antiretroviral therapy in people with HIV. Study as a whole: Specimens dating back about a decade before the 2015 immediate-ART recommendation are the oldest included. The study, taken as a whole, reports: Clones with expansion before ART led the repertoire at all time points.

Comments on this clone: Its antigen is currently unknown.

Germline CDR1 reads SGHVS; CDR2 reads FQNEAQ. The CDR3 loop spans 14 amino acids. V was trimmed by 5 bases and J by 5 bases, leaving 14 bases between them. This was the immunoSEQ v3.0 assay at survey level. It was roughly 40,000-50,000 T-cell genomes per sample that sequencing targeted. Sequenced by immunoSEQ multiplex PCR; TCRdb stores in-frame clones only, minus some. The data show about 34,000 clones, about 85% seen once. The clonotype comes from a man between 18 and 29 years old with HIV. The sequences come from unsorted PBMCs, collected 1.1 years after starting antiretroviral therapy. The chain couples TRBV7-8 to TRBJ2-3; D not resolved. CDR3 residues: CASSDYREVDTQYF. The CDR3 region has the DNA TGTGCCAGCAGCGATTACCGAGAGGTAGATACGCAGTATTTT.